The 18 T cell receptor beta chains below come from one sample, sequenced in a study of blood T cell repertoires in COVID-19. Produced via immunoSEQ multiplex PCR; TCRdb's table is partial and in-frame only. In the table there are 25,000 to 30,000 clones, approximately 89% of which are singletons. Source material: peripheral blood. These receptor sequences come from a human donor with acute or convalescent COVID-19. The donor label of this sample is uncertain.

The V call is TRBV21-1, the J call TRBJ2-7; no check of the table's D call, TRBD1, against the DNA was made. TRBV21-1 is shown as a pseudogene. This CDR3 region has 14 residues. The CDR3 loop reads CASSNEGQGNEQYF. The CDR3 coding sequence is TGTGCCAGCAGCAACGAGGGACAGGGGAACGAGCAGTACTTC.

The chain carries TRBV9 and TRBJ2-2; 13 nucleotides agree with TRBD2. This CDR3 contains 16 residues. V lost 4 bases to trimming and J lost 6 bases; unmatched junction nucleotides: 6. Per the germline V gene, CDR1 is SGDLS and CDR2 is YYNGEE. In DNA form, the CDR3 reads TGTGCCAGCAGCTCCACTAGCGGGGGGGCCCCCGGGGAGCTGTTTTTT. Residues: CASSSTSGGAPGELFF.

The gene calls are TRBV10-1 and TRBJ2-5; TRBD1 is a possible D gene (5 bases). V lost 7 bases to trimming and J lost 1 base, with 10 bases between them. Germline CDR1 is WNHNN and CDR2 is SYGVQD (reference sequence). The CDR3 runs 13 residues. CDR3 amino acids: CASNTGGQETQYF. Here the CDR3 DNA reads TGCGCCAGCAACACAGGCGGCCAAGAGACCCAGTACTTC.

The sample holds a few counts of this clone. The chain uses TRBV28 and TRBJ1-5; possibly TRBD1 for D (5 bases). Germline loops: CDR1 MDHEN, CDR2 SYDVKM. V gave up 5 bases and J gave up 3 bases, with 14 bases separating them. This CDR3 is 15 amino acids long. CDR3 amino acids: CASSPSQGYNQPQHF. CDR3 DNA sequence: TGTGCCAGCAGTCCCTCGCAGGGTTACAATCAGCCCCAGCATTTT.

The CDR3 loop reads CASTSDRRMNTGELFF. DNA of the CDR3: TGTGCCAGCACCTCGGACAGACGGATGAACACCGGGGAGCTGTTTTTT. The genes are TRBV2 and TRBJ2-2; weak D call: TRBD1 (6 bases). This CDR3 comprises 16 residues. V lost 7 bases and J 1 base, leaving 16 bases between the germline ends. The germline V gene encodes CDR1 SNHLY and CDR2 FYNNEI.

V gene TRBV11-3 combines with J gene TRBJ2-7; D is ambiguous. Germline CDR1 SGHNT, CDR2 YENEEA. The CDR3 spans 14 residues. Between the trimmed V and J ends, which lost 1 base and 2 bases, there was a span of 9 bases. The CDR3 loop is CASSLATVAYEQYF. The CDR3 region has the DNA TGTGCCAGCAGCTTAGCCACGGTGGCCTACGAGCAGTACTTC.

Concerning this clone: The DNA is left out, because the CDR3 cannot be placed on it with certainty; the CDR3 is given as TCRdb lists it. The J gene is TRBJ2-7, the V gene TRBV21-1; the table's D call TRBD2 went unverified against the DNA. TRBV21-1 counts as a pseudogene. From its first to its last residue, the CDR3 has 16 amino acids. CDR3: CASSKRVAGGNYEQYF.

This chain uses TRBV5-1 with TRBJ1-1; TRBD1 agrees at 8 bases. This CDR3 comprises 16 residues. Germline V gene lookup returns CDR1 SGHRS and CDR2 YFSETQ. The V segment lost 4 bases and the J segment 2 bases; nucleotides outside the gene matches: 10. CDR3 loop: CASSPSYGQGNTEAFF. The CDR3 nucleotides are TGCGCCAGCAGCCCGAGTTATGGACAGGGTAACACTGAAGCTTTCTTT.

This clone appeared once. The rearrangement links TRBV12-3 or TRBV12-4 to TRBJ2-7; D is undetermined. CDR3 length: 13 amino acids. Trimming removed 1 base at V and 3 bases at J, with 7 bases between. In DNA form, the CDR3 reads TGTGCCAGCAGTTTAGAGAGTAACTACGAGCAGTACGTC. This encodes CASSLESNYEQYV.

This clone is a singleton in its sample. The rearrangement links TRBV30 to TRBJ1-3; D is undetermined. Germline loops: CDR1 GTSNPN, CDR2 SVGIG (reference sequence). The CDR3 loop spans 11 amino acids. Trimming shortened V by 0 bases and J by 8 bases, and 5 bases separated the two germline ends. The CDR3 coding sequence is TGTGCCTGGAGTGTCACTTACACCATATATTTT. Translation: CAWSVTYTIYF.

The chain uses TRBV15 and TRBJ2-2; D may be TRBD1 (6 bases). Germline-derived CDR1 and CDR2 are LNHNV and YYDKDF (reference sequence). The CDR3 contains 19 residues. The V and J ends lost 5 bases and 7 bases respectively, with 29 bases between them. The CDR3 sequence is CATSPGHQLTQGKGGELFF. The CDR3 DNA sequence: TGTGCCACCAGCCCAGGGCACCAATTGACTCAGGGGAAGGGCGGGGAGCTGTTTTTT. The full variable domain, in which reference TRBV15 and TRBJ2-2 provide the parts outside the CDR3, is DAMVIQNPRYQVTQFGKPVTLSCSQTLNHNVMYWYQQKSSQAPKLLFHYYDKDFNNEADTPDNFQSRRPNTSFCFLDIRSPGLGDTAMYLCATSPGHQLTQGKGGELFFGEGSRLTVL.

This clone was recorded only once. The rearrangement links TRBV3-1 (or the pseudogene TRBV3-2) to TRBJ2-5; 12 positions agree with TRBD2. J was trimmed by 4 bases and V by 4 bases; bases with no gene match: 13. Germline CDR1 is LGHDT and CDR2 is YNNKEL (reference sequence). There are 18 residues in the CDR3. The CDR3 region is CASSLGSSGGAISETQYF. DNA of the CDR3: TGTGCCAGCAGCCTTGGGTCTAGCGGGGGGGCAATTTCAGAGACCCAGTACTTC.

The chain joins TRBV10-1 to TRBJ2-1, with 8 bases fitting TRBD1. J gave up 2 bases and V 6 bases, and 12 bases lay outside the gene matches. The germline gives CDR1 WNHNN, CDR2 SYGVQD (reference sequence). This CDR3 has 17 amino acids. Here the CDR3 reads CASSLTRAGGAYNEQFF. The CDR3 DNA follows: TGCGCCAGCAGCCTTACACGGGCAGGGGGCGCCTACAATGAGCAGTTCTTC.

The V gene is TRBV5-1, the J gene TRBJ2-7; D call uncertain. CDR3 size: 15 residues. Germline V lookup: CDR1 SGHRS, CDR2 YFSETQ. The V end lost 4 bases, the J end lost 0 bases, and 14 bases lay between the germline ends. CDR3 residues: CASSPESPSSYEQYF. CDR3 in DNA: TGCGCCAGCAGCCCCGAAAGCCCTAGCTCCTACGAGCAGTACTTC.

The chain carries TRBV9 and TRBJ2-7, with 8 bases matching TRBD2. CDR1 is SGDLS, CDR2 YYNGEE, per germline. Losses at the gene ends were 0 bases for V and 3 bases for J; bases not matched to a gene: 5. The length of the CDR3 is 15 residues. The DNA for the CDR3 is TGTGCCAGCAGCGTAGAAGCGGGAGCTAGCTACGAGCAGTACTTC. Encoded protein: CASSVEAGASYEQYF.

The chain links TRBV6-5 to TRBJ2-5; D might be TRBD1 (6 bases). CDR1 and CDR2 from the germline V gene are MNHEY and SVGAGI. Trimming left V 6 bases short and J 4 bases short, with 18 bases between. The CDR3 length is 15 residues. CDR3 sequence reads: CASRGDITNGETQYF. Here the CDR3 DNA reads TGTGCCAGCAGGGGGGACATAACCAACGGAGAGACCCAGTACTTC.

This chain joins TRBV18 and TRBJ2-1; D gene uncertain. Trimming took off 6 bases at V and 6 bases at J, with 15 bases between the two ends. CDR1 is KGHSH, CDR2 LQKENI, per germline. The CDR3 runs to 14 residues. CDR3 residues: CASSQNQMPNEQFF. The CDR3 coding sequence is TGTGCCAGCTCCCAGAACCAGATGCCCAATGAGCAGTTCTTC.

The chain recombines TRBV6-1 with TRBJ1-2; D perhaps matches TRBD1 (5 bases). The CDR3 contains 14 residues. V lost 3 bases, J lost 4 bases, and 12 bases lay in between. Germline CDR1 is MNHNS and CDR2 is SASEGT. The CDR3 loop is CASSDRGAVYGYTF. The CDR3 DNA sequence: TGTGCCAGCAGTGATCGCGGGGCAGTCTATGGCTACACCTTC.